A selection of T cell receptor beta chains follows, all from one sample in a study of blood T cells in healthy people across ages. MiXCR was run by TCRdb on the 5' RACE reads, yielding one entry per CDR3 protein. The sample includes about 1.6 million distinct CDR3 sequences, about 31% of them seen just once. Material for sequencing was blood. The source is a woman in her twenties or thirties in good health. Both conserved end residues are part of each CDR3. The order of the fields is J gene, clone size, V gene, D gene, CDR3 DNA, CDR3 protein. D genes are given only for firm matches. Clone size is not always given. Where it is, it says once, few, many or a class for expanded clones.

j_gene: TRBJ1-1
abundance: .
v_gene: TRBV5-1
d_gene: .
CDR3nt: TGCGCCAGCAGCTTGGAAGTCGGGGTCACTGAAGCTTTCTTT
CDR3aa: CASSLEVGVTEAFF

j_gene: TRBJ1-1
abundance: .
v_gene: TRBV15
d_gene: TRBD1
CDR3nt: TGTGCCACCAGCAGAGATCGGCCGGGACAGGGGGAGGACACTGAAGCTTTCTTT
CDR3aa: CATSRDRPGQGEDTEAFF

j_gene: TRBJ2-5
abundance: few
v_gene: TRBV7-6
d_gene: .
CDR3nt: TGTGCCAGCAGCCGCATTGGGGGGCGGGAGACCCAGTACTTC
CDR3aa: CASSRIGGRETQYF

j_gene: TRBJ1-1
abundance: .
v_gene: TRBV7-7
d_gene: .
CDR3nt: TGTGCCAGCAGCTCACAGTTACACACTGAAGCTTTCTTT
CDR3aa: CASSSQLHTEAFF

j_gene: TRBJ2-5
abundance: .
v_gene: TRBV20-1
d_gene: .
CDR3nt: TGCAGTGCCCAACTAGAGGTTGAGACCCAGTACTTC
CDR3aa: CSAQLEVETQYF

j_gene: TRBJ2-3
abundance: few
v_gene: TRBV7-9
d_gene: .
CDR3nt: TGTGCCAGCAGCCCACTTTTTCTGGATACGCAGTATTTT
CDR3aa: CASSPLFLDTQYF

j_gene: TRBJ2-3
abundance: .
v_gene: TRBV6-5
d_gene: .
CDR3nt: TGTGCCAGCAGTTACTCGGGGACGGCGGACGGACACACAGATACGCAGTATTTT
CDR3aa: CASSYSGTADGHTDTQYF

j_gene: TRBJ2-7
abundance: .
v_gene: TRBV7-6
d_gene: TRBD1
CDR3nt: TGTGCCAGCTCCCCCAGGGGGCAGGCCGAGCAGTACTTC
CDR3aa: CASSPRGQAEQYF

j_gene: TRBJ2-1
abundance: few
v_gene: TRBV7-6
d_gene: .
CDR3nt: TGTGCCAGCAGCTTAGTAGGTGCCCGACGGGGGTACAATGAGCAGTTCTTC
CDR3aa: CASSLVGARRGYNEQFF

j_gene: TRBJ2-5
abundance: few
v_gene: TRBV27
d_gene: .
CDR3nt: TGTGCCAGCAGTCGGCTACGGGAAGTCGTACAGACCCAGTACTTC
CDR3aa: CASSRLREVVQTQYF

j_gene: TRBJ2-1
abundance: .
v_gene: TRBV20-1
d_gene: .
CDR3nt: TGCAGTGCCAAAAGGCCTACTAGGAACAATGAGCAGTTCTTC
CDR3aa: CSAKRPTRNNEQFF

j_gene: TRBJ2-1
abundance: .
v_gene: TRBV12-3/TRBV12-4
d_gene: TRBD2
CDR3nt: TGTGCCAGCAGACTTTCTAGCGGGGGGAACAATGAGCAGTTCTTC
CDR3aa: CASRLSSGGNNEQFF

j_gene: TRBJ2-3
abundance: .
v_gene: TRBV5-5
d_gene: .
CDR3nt: TGTGCCAGCATCCCGTTGGGACCCCCGGTGCCAGATACGCAGTATTTT
CDR3aa: CASIPLGPPVPDTQYF

j_gene: TRBJ1-6
abundance: few
v_gene: TRBV3-1
d_gene: .
CDR3nt: TGTGCCAGCAGCTACAGGGAGTCAGTCGTTGATTCACCCCTCCACTTT
CDR3aa: CASSYRESVVDSPLHF

j_gene: TRBJ2-5
abundance: .
v_gene: TRBV9
d_gene: TRBD2
CDR3nt: TGTGCCAGCAGCGTAGGCCGGGCTAGCGGGGGGCCGGAGACCCAGTACTTC
CDR3aa: CASSVGRASGGPETQYF

j_gene: TRBJ2-5
abundance: few
v_gene: TRBV25-1
d_gene: TRBD1
CDR3nt: TGTGCCAGCAACGACAGGGTGAGAGAGACCCAGTACTTC
CDR3aa: CASNDRVRETQYF

j_gene: TRBJ2-5
abundance: .
v_gene: TRBV2
d_gene: .
CDR3nt: TGTGCCGGCAGTGGTGGTCTGTGGGAGACCCAGTACTTC
CDR3aa: CAGSGGLWETQYF

j_gene: TRBJ2-7
abundance: many
v_gene: TRBV7-2
d_gene: .
CDR3nt: TGTGCCAGCAGCTTACGGAAGGGCGACGAGCAGTACTTC
CDR3aa: CASSLRKGDEQYF

j_gene: TRBJ2-5
abundance: few
v_gene: TRBV20-1
d_gene: .
CDR3nt: TGCAGTGCTAGTGGTAGGACCAAGGGGACCCAGTACTTC
CDR3aa: CSASGRTKGTQYF

j_gene: TRBJ1-5
abundance: .
v_gene: TRBV5-1
d_gene: .
CDR3nt: TGCGCCAGCAGCCAAGGGAACAGCAATAGCAATCAGCCCCAGCATTTT
CDR3aa: CASSQGNSNSNQPQHF

j_gene: TRBJ2-5
abundance: .
v_gene: TRBV24-1
d_gene: TRBD1
CDR3nt: TGTGCCACCAGTGATCAAAAGACAGGGGGTAGGGAGACCCAGTACTTC
CDR3aa: CATSDQKTGGRETQYF

j_gene: TRBJ1-2
abundance: .
v_gene: TRBV6-1
d_gene: TRBD1
CDR3nt: TGTGCCAGCAGACCCGACAGGGGGCTCGACTATGGCTACACCTTC
CDR3aa: CASRPDRGLDYGYTF

j_gene: TRBJ2-3
abundance: few
v_gene: TRBV20-1
d_gene: .
CDR3nt: TGCAGTGCTAGAGATTGGAGTATAGCGTTGCAGGATACGCAGTATTTT
CDR3aa: CSARDWSIALQDTQYF

j_gene: TRBJ2-6
abundance: .
v_gene: TRBV2
d_gene: .
CDR3nt: TGTGCCAGCAGTGAAACCCCCTACTCTGGGGCCAACGTCCTGACTTTC
CDR3aa: CASSETPYSGANVLTF

j_gene: TRBJ2-3
abundance: .
v_gene: TRBV12-3/TRBV12-4
d_gene: .
CDR3nt: TGTGCCAGCAGTTTAGCGCCGATGTTCGGGTCGGGGGTTACAGATACGCAGTATTTT
CDR3aa: CASSLAPMFGSGVTDTQYF

j_gene: TRBJ2-5
abundance: .
v_gene: TRBV11-2
d_gene: .
CDR3nt: TGTGCCAGCAGGTCTCTGAGGGAAGAGACCCAGTACTTC
CDR3aa: CASRSLREETQYF

j_gene: TRBJ1-5
abundance: .
v_gene: TRBV11-3
d_gene: .
CDR3nt: TGTGCCAGCAGCACCAAAAGGGCGCAGACTAGCAATCAGCCCCAGCATTTT
CDR3aa: CASSTKRAQTSNQPQHF

j_gene: TRBJ2-1
abundance: .
v_gene: TRBV7-2
d_gene: .
CDR3nt: TGTGCCAGCAGCGCCGCCGCGGGGAGACGTGAGCAGTTCTTC
CDR3aa: CASSAAAGRREQFF

j_gene: TRBJ2-1
abundance: few
v_gene: TRBV5-1
d_gene: .
CDR3nt: TGCGCCAGCAGCTTTGGAGTACCCAGTGATGAGCAGTTCTTC
CDR3aa: CASSFGVPSDEQFF

j_gene: TRBJ2-5
abundance: .
v_gene: TRBV20-1
d_gene: .
CDR3nt: TGCAGTGCTAGAGATAACCGGGGCAGGCAGCTGGAGACCCAGTACTTC
CDR3aa: CSARDNRGRQLETQYF

j_gene: TRBJ2-1
abundance: .
v_gene: TRBV30
d_gene: .
CDR3nt: TGTGCCTTGGGGAAAACGTATGATGAGCAGTTCTTC
CDR3aa: CALGKTYDEQFF

j_gene: TRBJ1-2
abundance: .
v_gene: TRBV25-1
d_gene: TRBD1
CDR3nt: TGTGCCAGCAGTGATCGGGACAGGGGACGAGGCTACACCTTC
CDR3aa: CASSDRDRGRGYTF

j_gene: TRBJ1-3
abundance: .
v_gene: TRBV18
d_gene: .
CDR3nt: TGTGCCAGCTCTGTGACACGAGGGGAGACTGGAAACACCATATATTTT
CDR3aa: CASSVTRGETGNTIYF

j_gene: TRBJ1-5
abundance: .
v_gene: TRBV30
d_gene: .
CDR3nt: TGTGCCTGGACTTCGGAAAGCAATCAGCCCCAGCATTTT
CDR3aa: CAWTSESNQPQHF

j_gene: TRBJ2-7
abundance: .
v_gene: TRBV24-1
d_gene: .
CDR3nt: TGTGCCACCATGCGGGGCCTCTCCTACGAGCAGTACTTC
CDR3aa: CATMRGLSYEQYF

j_gene: TRBJ2-3
abundance: .
v_gene: TRBV11-2
d_gene: TRBD2
CDR3nt: TGTGCCAGCAGCTCGAGGAGCGGGGGCTCAGATACGCAGTATTTT
CDR3aa: CASSSRSGGSDTQYF

j_gene: TRBJ2-5
abundance: few
v_gene: TRBV20-1
d_gene: .
CDR3nt: TGCAGTGCCGTCCCTGGGGCGGGGCAAGAGACCCAGTACTTC
CDR3aa: CSAVPGAGQETQYF

j_gene: TRBJ1-1
abundance: .
v_gene: TRBV6-4
d_gene: TRBD1
CDR3nt: TGTGCCAGCAGTGTCACAGGGGTACGCAATGAAGCTTTCTTT
CDR3aa: CASSVTGVRNEAFF

j_gene: TRBJ2-3
abundance: few
v_gene: TRBV3-1
d_gene: TRBD2
CDR3nt: TGTGCCAGCAGCGCCCTTCTAGCGGGGGGCACAGATACGCAGTATTTT
CDR3aa: CASSALLAGGTDTQYF

j_gene: TRBJ2-1
abundance: .
v_gene: TRBV4-1
d_gene: .
CDR3nt: TGCGCCAGCAGCCAGCTACCTAGCTATGGCAATGAGCAGTTCTTC
CDR3aa: CASSQLPSYGNEQFF

j_gene: TRBJ2-1
abundance: .
v_gene: TRBV7-6
d_gene: TRBD2
CDR3nt: TGTGCCAGCAGCTTGGGGCTAGCGGACAATGAAGGGCAGTTCTTC
CDR3aa: CASSLGLADNEGQFF

j_gene: TRBJ1-1
abundance: .
v_gene: TRBV5-6
d_gene: .
CDR3nt: TGTGCCAGCAGCAGACAAACAGGGTACACTGAAGCTTTCTTT
CDR3aa: CASSRQTGYTEAFF

j_gene: TRBJ2-5
abundance: few
v_gene: TRBV5-1
d_gene: .
CDR3nt: TGCGCCAGCCAAGTCGCGGGGGCGAAAGAGACCCAGTACTTC
CDR3aa: CASQVAGAKETQYF

j_gene: TRBJ2-7
abundance: .
v_gene: TRBV6-5
d_gene: .
CDR3nt: TGTGCCAGCAGTTCAGGGTGGGGCAGGGTGGACGAGCAGTACTTC
CDR3aa: CASSSGWGRVDEQYF

j_gene: TRBJ1-1
abundance: few
v_gene: TRBV3-1
d_gene: .
CDR3nt: TGTGCCAGCAGCCACGGGGGGCTGGAGAAGAACACTGAAGCTTTCTTT
CDR3aa: CASSHGGLEKNTEAFF

j_gene: TRBJ2-1
abundance: many
v_gene: TRBV6-6
d_gene: TRBD2
CDR3nt: TGTGCCAGCAGCCGCACTAGCGGGAGGGATTACAATGAGCAGTTCTTC
CDR3aa: CASSRTSGRDYNEQFF

j_gene: TRBJ2-5
abundance: few
v_gene: TRBV13
d_gene: TRBD2
CDR3nt: TGTGCCAGCAGCTTGGTTAGCGGGAGTCAGACCCAGTACTTC
CDR3aa: CASSLVSGSQTQYF

j_gene: TRBJ2-3
abundance: .
v_gene: TRBV4-2
d_gene: TRBD1
CDR3nt: TGTGCCGGCAGCCATTATCCGGGACAGGAGCGTGAGGGCACGGTACCAGATACGCAGTATTTT
CDR3aa: CAGSHYPGQEREGTVPDTQYF

j_gene: TRBJ1-5
abundance: many
v_gene: TRBV9
d_gene: .
CDR3nt: TGTGCCAGCGGCCCGGAGGGCAATCAGCCCCAGCATTTT
CDR3aa: CASGPEGNQPQHF

j_gene: TRBJ2-1
abundance: .
v_gene: TRBV4-1
d_gene: TRBD2
CDR3nt: TGCGCCAGCAGCCAAGCCCAAGGACTAGCGGGGGGAAAGTTCTTC
CDR3aa: CASSQAQGLAGGKFF

j_gene: TRBJ1-4
abundance: .
v_gene: TRBV6-1
d_gene: .
CDR3nt: TGTGCCAGCGATACAGGCAATTTGCTTAATGAAAAACTGTTTTTT
CDR3aa: CASDTGNLLNEKLFF

j_gene: TRBJ1-2
abundance: .
v_gene: TRBV12-3/TRBV12-4
d_gene: .
CDR3nt: TGTGCCAGCATCATGGGGGAAGTATCTAACTATGGCTACACCTTC
CDR3aa: CASIMGEVSNYGYTF

j_gene: TRBJ2-3
abundance: many
v_gene: TRBV7-2
d_gene: .
CDR3nt: TGTGCCAGCAGCCGACCCGGGGCAAACACAGATACGCAGTATTTT
CDR3aa: CASSRPGANTDTQYF

j_gene: TRBJ1-4
abundance: few
v_gene: TRBV20-1
d_gene: .
CDR3nt: TGCAGTGCTAGAGATCCCCGATTGGTGTATGAAAAACTGTTTTTT
CDR3aa: CSARDPRLVYEKLFF

j_gene: TRBJ2-7
abundance: many
v_gene: TRBV4-1
d_gene: TRBD2
CDR3nt: TGCGCCAGCAGCCAAGGGTGGACTAGCCCGGGGGGAACCGAGCAGTACTTC
CDR3aa: CASSQGWTSPGGTEQYF